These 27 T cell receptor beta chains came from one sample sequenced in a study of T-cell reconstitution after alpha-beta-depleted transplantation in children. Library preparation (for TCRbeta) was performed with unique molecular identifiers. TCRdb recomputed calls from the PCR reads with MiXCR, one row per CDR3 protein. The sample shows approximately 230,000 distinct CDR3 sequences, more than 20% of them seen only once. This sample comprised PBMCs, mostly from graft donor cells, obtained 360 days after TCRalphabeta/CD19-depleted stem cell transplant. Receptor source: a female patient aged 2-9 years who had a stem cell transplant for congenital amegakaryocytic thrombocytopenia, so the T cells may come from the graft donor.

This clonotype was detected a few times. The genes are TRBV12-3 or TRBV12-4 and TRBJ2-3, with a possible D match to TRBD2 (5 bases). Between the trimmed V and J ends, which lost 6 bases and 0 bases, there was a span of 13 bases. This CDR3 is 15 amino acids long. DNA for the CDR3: TGTGCCAGCAGATTGGACTTGACTAGCACAGATACGCAGTATTTT. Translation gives CASRLDLTSTDTQYF.

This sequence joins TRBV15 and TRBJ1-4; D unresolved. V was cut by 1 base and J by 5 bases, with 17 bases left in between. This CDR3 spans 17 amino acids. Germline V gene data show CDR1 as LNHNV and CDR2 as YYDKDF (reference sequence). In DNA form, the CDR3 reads TGTGCCACCAGCAGAGCGAGTGGCGGAGGAGAAAATGAAAAACTGTTTTTT. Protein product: CATSRASGGGENEKLFF. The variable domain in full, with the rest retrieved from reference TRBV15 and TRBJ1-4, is DAMVIQNPRYQVTQFGKPVTLSCSQTLNHNVMYWYQQKSSQAPKLLFHYYDKDFNNEADTPDNFQSRRPNTSFCFLDIRSPGLGDTAMYLCATSRASGGGENEKLFFGSGTQLSVL.

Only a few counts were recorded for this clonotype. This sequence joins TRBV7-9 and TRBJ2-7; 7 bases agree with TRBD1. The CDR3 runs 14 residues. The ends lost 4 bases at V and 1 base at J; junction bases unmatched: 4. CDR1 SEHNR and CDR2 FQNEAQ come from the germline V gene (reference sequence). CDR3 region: CASSSTGQSYEQYF. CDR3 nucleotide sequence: TGTGCCAGCAGCTCGACGGGACAGTCCTACGAGCAGTACTTC.

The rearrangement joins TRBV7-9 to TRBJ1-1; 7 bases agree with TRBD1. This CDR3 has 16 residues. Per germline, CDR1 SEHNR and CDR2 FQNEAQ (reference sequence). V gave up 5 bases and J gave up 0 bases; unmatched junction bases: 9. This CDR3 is CASSTRQGKMNTEAFF. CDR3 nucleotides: TGTGCCAGCAGCACGCGACAGGGCAAGATGAACACTGAAGCTTTCTTT.

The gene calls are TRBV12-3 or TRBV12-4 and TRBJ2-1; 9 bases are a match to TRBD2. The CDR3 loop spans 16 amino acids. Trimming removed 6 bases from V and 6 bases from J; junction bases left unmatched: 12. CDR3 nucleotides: TGTGCCAGCAGCCAATTGCTAGCGGGGATTATCAATGAGCAGTTCTTC. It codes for CASSQLLAGIINEQFF.

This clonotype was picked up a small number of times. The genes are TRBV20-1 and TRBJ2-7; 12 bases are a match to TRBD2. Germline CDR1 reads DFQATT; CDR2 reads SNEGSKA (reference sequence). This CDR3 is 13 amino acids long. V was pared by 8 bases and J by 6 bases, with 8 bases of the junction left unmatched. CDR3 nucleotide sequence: TGCAGTTCCGAACTAGCGGGAGGAGTCGAGCAGTACTTC. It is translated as CSSELAGGVEQYF.

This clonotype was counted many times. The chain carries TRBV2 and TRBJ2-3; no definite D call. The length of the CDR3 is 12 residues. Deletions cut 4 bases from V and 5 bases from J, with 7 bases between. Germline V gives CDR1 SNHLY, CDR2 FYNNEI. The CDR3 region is CASSVGGDTQYF. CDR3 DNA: TGTGCCAGCAGTGTGGGTGGAGATACGCAGTATTTT.

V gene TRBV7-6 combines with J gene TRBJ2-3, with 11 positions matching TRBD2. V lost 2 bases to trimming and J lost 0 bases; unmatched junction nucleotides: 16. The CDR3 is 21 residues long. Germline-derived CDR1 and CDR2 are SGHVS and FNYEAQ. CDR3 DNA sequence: TGTGCCAGCAGCTTAACAGTCGGGTTGCTAGCGGGGGGCCTAAGCACAGATACGCAGTATTTT. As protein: CASSLTVGLLAGGLSTDTQYF.

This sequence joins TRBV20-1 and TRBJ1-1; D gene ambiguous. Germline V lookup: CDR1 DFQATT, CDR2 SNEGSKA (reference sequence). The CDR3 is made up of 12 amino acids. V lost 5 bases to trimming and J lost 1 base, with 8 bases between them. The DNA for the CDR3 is TGCAGTGCTGTACCAGGGAACACTGAAGCTTTCTTT. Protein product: CSAVPGNTEAFF.

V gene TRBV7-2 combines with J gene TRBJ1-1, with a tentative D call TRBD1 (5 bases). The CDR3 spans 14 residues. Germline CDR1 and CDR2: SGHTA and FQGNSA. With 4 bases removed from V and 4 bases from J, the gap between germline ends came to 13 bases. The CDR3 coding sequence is TGTGCCAGCAGCTCAGGGTTTTTTGGCACTGAAGCTTTCTTT. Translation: CASSSGFFGTEAFF. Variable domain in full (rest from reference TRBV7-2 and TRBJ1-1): GAGVSQSPSNKVTEKGKDVELRCDPISGHTALYWYRQSLGQGLEFLIYFQGNSAPDKSGLPSDRFSAERTGGSVSTLTIQRTQQEDSAVYLCASSSGFFGTEAFFGQGTRLTVV.

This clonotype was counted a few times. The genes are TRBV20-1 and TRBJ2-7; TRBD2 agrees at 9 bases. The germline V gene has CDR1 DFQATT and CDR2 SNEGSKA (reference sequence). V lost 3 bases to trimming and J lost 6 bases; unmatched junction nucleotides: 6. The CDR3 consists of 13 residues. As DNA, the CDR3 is TGCAGTGCTAGTGTAGCGGGGGCAGGCGAGCAGTACTTC. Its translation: CSASVAGAGEQYF.

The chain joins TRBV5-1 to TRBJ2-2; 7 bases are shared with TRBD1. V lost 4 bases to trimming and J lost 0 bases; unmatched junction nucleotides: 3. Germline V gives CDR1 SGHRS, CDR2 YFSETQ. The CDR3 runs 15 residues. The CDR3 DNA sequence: TGCGCCAGCAGCACTGGGACAGCGAACACCGGGGAGCTGTTTTTT. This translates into CASSTGTANTGELFF.

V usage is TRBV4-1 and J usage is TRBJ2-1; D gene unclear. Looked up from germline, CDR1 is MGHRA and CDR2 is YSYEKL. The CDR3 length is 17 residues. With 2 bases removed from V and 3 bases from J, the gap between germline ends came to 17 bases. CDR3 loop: CASSQLLAGDFYNEQFF. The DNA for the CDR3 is TGCGCCAGCAGCCAACTCTTAGCTGGGGATTTCTACAATGAGCAGTTCTTC.

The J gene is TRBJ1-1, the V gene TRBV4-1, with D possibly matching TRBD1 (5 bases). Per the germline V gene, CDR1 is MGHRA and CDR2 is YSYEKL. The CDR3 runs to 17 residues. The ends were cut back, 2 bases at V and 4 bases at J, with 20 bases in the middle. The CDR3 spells CASSQPYNGDEGTEAFF. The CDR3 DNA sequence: TGCGCCAGCAGCCAACCCTATAACGGGGACGAGGGCACTGAAGCTTTCTTT.

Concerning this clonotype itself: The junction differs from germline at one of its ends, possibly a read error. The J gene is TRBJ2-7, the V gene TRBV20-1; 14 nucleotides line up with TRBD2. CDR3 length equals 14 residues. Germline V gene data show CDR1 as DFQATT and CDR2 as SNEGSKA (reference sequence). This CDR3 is CSAQGTSGSYGQYF. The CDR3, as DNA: TGCAGTGCCCAAGGGACTAGCGGGAGTTACGGGCAGTACTTC.

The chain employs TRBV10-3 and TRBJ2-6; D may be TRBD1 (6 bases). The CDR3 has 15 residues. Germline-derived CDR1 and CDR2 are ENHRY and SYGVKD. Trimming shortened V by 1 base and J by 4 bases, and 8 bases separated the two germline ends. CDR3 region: CAISEWGTGANVLTF. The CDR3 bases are TGTGCCATCAGTGAGTGGGGGACAGGGGCCAACGTCCTGACTTTC.

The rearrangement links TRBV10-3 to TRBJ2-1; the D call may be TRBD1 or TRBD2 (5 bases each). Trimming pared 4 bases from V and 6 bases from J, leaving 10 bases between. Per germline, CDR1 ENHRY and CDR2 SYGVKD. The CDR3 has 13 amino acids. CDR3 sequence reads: CAISGGSRNEQFF. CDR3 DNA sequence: TGTGCCATCAGTGGGGGGTCCCGCAATGAGCAGTTCTTC.

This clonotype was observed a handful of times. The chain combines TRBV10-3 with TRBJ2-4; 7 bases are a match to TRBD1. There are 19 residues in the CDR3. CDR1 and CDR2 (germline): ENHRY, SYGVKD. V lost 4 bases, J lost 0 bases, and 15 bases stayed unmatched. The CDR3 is CAISGYPPGQQGAKNIQYF. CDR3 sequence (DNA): TGTGCCATCAGTGGCTACCCTCCGGGACAGCAAGGAGCCAAAAACATTCAGTACTTC.

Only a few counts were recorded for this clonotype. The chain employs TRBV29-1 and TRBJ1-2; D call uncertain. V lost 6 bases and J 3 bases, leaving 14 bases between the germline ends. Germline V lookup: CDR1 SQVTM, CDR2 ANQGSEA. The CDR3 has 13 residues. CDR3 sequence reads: CSVDLTWDYGYTF. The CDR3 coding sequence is TGCAGCGTGGACCTGACATGGGACTATGGCTACACCTTC.

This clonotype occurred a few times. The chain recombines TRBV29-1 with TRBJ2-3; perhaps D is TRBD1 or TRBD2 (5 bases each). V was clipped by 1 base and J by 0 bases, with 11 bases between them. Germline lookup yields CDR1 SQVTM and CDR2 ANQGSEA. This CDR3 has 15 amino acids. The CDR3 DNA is TGCAGCGTTGAAGCTGGGGACCCGAGCACAGATACGCAGTATTTT. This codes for CSVEAGDPSTDTQYF.

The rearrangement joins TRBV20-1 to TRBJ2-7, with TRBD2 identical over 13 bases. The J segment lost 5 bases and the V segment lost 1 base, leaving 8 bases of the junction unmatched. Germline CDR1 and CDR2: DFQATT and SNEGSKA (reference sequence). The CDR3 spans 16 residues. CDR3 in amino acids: CSARALLAGGPHEQYF. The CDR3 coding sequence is TGCAGTGCTAGAGCCTTACTAGCGGGAGGGCCACACGAGCAGTACTTC.

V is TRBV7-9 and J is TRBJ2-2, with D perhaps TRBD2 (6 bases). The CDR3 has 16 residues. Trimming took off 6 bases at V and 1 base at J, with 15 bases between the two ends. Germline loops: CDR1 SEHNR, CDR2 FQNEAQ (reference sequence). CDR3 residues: CASRSPGLMNTGELFF. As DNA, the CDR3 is TGTGCCAGCAGATCCCCGGGACTCATGAACACCGGGGAGCTGTTTTTT.

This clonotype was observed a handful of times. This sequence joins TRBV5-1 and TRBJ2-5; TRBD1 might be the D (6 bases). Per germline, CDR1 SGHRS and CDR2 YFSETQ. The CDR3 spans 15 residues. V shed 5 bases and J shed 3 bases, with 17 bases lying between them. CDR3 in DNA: TGCGCCAGCAGAGCCAAAGGACAGAGCAAAGAGACCCAGTACTTC. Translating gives CASRAKGQSKETQYF.

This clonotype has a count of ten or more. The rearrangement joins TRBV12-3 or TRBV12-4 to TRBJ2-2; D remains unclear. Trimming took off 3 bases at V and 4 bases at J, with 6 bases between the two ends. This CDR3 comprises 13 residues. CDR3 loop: CASSFSITGELFF. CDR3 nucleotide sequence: TGTGCCAGCAGTTTTTCGATCACCGGGGAGCTGTTTTTT.

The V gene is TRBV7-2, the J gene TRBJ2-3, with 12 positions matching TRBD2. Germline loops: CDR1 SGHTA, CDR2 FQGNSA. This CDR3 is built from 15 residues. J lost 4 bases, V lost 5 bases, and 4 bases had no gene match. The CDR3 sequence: CASSELAGGADTQYF. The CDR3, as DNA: TGTGCCAGCAGCGAACTAGCGGGAGGTGCAGATACGCAGTATTTT.

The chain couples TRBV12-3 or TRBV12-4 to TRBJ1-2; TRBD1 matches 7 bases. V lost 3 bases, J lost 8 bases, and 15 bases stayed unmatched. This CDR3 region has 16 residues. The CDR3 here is CASSFQGQPGWGGYTF. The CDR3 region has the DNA TGTGCCAGCAGTTTTCAGGGACAGCCGGGGTGGGGAGGCTACACCTTC.

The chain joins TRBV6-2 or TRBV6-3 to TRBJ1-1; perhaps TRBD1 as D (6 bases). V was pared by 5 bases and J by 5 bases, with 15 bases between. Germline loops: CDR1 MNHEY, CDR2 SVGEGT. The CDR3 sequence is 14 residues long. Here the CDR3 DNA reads TGTGCCAGCAGTGGCCAGGAGGGGGGGACTGAAGCTTTCTTT. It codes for CASSGQEGGTEAFF.